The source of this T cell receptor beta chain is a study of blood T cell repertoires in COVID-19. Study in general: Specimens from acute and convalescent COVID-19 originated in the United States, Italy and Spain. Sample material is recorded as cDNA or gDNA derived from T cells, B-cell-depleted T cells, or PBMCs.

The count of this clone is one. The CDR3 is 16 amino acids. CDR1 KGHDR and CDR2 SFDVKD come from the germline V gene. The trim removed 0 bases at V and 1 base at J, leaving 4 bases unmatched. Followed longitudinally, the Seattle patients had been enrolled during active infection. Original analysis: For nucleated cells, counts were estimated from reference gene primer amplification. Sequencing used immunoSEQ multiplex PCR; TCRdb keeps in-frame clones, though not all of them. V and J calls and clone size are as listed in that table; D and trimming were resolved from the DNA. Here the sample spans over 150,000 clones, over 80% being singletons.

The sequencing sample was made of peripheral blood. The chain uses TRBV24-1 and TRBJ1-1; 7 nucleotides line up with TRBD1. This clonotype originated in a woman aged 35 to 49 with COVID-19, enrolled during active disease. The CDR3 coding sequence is TGTGCCACCAGTGATTTGTGGAGGGGGCGGAACACTGAAGCTTTCTTT. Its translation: CATSDLWRGRNTEAFF.